One T cell receptor beta chain is described in this entry. The antigen is not known. Sequencing was performed with immunoSEQ multiplex PCR; in TCRdb, only in-frame clones are kept and a portion is missing. The data show tens of thousands of clones, with around 90% seen just once and about 2.7% held by the top ten. This specimen belongs to a study of graft-versus-host responses after intestinal transplantation. In the study overall: Recipients had transplants, and these were multivisceral, liver-intestinal, or isolated intestinal. Following induction with anti-thymocyte globulin, all recipients were given tacrolimus and steroids for two to four years. Study-wide results and caveats: Early after transplant, HvG declines were associated with peak levels of circulating GvH clones. The recipient marrow held GvH clones, and some of them showed up first in ileum or blood.

Germline V gene lookup returns CDR1 SGHVS and CDR2 FQNEAQ. The V end was cut by 4 bases, the J end by 2 bases, with 5 bases between. The CDR3 spans 12 residues. This specimen was unstimulated CD8+ T cells sorted from spleen or lymph node cells, taken before intestinal transplant. This TCR was recovered from a human donor who received an intestinal transplant. The gene calls are TRBV7-8 and TRBJ2-5, with D unresolved. CDR3: CASSSTQETQYF. As DNA, the CDR3 is TGTGCCAGCAGCTCGACACAAGAGACCCAGTACTTC.